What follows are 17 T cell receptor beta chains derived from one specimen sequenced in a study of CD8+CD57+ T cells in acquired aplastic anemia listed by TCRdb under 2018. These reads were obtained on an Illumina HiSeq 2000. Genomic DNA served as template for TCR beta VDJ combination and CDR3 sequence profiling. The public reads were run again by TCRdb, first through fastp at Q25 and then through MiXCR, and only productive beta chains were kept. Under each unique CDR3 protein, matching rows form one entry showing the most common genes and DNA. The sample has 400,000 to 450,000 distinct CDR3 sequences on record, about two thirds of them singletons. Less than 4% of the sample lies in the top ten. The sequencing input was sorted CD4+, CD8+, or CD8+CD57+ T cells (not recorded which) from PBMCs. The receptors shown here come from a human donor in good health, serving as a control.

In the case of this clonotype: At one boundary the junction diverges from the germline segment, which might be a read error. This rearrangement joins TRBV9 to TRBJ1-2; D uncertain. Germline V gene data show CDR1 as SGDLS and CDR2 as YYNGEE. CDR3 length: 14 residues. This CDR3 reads CASSVAIQETQYSF. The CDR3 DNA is TGTGCCAGCAGCGTAGCTATACAAGAGACCCAGTACTCCTTC.

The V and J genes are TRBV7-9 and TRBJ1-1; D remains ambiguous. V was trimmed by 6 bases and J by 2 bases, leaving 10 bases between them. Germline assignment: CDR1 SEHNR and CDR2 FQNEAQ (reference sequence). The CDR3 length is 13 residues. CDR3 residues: CASSYAANTEAFF. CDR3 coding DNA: TGTGCCAGCAGTTACGCTGCAAACACTGAAGCTTTCTTT.

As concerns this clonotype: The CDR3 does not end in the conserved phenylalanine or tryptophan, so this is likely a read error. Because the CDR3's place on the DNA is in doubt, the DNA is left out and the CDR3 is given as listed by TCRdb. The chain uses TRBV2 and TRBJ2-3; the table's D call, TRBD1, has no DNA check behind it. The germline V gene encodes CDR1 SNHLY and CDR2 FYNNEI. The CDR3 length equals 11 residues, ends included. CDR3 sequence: CASSRQGGLTG.

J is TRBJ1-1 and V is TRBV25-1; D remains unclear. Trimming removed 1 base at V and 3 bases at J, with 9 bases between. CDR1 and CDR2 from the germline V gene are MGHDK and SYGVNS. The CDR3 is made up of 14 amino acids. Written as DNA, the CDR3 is TGTGCCAGCAGTGAATTAGCAGAATACACTGAAGCTTTCTTT. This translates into CASSELAEYTEAFF.

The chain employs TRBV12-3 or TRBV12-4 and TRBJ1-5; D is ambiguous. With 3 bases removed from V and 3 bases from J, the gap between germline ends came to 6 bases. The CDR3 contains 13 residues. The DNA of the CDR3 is TGTGCCAGCAGTTTCCAAGACAATCAGCCCCAGCATTTT. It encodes CASSFQDNQPQHF.

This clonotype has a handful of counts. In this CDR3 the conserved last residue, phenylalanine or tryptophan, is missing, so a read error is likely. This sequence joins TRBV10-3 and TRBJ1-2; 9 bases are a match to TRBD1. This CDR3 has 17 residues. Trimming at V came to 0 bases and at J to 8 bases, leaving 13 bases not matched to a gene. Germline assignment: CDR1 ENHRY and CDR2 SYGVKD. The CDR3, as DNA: TGTGCCATCAGTGAGTCGTTGGGAACCGGGACAGGGACCGGCTACACCCTC. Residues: CAISESLGTGTGTGYTL.

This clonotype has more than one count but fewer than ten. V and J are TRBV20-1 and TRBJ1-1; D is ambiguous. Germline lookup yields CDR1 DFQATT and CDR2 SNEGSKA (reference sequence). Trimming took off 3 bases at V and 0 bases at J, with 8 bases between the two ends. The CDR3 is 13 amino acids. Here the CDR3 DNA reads TGCAGTGCTAGGGGGTCCATGAACACTGAAGCTTTCTTT. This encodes CSARGSMNTEAFF.

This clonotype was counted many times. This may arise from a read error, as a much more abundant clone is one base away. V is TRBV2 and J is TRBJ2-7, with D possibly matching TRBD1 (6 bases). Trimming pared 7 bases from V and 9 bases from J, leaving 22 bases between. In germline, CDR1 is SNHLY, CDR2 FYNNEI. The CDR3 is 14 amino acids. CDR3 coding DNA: TGTGCCAGCATGATCGGGACACGAAGGAACGGGCAGTACTTC. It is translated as CASMIGTRRNGQYF. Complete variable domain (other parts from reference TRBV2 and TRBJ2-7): EPEVTQTPSHQVTQMGQEVILRCVPISNHLYFYWYRQILGQKVEFLVSFYNNEISEKSEIFDDQFSVERPDGSNFTLKIRSTKLEDSAMYFCASMIGTRRNGQYFGPGTRLTVT.

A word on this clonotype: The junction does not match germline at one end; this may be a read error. The CDR3 here is CASSLQETHTDTQYF. The CDR3, as DNA: TGCGCCAGCAGCTTGCAAGAGACTCACACAGATACGCAGTATTTT. The rearrangement links TRBV11-1 to TRBJ2-3; D call uncertain. Germline-derived CDR1 and CDR2 are SGHAT and FQDESV (reference sequence). The length of the CDR3 is 15 residues.

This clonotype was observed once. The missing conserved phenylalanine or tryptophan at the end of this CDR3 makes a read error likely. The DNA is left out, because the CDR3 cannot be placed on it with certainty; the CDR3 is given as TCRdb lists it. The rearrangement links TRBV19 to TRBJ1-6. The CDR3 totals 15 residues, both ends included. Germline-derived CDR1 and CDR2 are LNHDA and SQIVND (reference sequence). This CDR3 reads CASSIQAANDASLRL.

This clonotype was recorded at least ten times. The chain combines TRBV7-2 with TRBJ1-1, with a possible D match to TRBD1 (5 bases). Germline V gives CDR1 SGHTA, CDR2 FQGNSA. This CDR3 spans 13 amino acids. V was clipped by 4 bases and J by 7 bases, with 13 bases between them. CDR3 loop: CASSSPGRVEAFF. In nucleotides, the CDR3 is TGTGCCAGCAGCTCTCCGGGACGGGTTGAAGCTTTCTTT.

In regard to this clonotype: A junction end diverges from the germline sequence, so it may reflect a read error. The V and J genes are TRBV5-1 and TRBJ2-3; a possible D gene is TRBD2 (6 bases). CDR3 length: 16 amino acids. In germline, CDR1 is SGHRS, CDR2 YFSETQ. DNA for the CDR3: TGTGCCAGCAGCGACTCCCCCGGGACTGGCACAGATACGCAGTATTTT. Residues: CASSDSPGTGTDTQYF.

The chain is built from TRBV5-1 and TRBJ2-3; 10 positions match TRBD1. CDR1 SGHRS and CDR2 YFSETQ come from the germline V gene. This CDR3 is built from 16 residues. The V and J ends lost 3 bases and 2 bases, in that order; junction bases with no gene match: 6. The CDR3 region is CASSSGQGGNTDTQYF. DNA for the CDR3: TGCGCCAGCAGCTCAGGACAGGGGGGCAACACAGATACGCAGTATTTT.

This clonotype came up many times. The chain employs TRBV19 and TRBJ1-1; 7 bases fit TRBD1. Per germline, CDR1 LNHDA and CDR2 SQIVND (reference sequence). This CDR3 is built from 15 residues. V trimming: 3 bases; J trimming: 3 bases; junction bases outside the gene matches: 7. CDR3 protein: CASSIYRGGDTEAFF. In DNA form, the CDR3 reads TGTGCCAGTAGTATTTACAGGGGTGGGGACACTGAAGCTTTCTTT.

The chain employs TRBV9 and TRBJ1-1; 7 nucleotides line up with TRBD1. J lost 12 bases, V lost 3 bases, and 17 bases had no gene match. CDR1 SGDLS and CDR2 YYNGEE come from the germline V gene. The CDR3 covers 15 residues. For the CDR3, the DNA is TGTGCCAGCAGCGGGGGGGGACAGAATTCACCCCTCCCTTTCTTT. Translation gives CASSGGGQNSPLPFF.

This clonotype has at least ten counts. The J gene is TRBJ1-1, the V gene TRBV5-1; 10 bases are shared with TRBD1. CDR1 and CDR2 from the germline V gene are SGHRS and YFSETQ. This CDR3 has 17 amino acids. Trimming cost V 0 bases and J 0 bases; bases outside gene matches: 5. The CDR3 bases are TGCGCCAGCAGCTTGGCGACAGGGGGCTTCTTGAACACTGAAGCTTTCTTT. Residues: CASSLATGGFLNTEAFF.

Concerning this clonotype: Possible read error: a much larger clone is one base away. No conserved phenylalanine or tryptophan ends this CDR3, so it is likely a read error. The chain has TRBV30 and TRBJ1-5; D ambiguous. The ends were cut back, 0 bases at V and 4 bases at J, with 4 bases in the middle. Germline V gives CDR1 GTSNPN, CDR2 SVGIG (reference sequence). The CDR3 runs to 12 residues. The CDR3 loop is CAWSVPNQPQHS. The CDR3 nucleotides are TGTGCCTGGAGTGTCCCTAATCAGCCCCAGCATTCT.